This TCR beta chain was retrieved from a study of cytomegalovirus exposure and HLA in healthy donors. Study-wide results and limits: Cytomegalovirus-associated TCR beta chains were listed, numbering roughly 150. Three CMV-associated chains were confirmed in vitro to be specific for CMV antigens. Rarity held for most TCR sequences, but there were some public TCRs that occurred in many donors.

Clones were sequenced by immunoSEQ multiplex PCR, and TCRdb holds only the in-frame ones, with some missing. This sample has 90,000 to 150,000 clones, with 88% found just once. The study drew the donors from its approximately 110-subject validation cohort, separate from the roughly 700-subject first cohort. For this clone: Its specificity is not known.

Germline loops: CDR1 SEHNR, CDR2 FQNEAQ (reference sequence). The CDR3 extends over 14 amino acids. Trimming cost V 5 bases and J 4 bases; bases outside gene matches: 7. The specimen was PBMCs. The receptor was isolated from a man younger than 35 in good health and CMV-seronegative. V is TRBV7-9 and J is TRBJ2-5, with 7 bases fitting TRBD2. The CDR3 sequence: CASSPLSGAETQYF. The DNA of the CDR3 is TGTGCCAGCAGCCCGTTGAGCGGGGCAGAGACCCAGTACTTC.